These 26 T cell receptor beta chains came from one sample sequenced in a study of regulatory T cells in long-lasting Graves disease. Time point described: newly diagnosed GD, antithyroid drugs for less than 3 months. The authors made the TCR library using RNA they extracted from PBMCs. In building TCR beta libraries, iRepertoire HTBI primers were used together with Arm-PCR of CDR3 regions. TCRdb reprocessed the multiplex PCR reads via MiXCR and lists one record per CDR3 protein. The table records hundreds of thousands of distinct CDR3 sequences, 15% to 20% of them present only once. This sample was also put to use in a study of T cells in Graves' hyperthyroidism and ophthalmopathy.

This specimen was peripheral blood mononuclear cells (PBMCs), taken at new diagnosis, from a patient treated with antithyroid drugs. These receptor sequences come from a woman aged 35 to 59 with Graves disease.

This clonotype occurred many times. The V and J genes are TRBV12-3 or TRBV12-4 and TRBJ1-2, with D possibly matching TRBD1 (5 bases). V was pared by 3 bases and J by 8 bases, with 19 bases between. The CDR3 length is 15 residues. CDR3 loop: CASSFSLRGARGYTF. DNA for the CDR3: TGTGCCAGCAGTTTTTCTCTCCGAGGGGCGAGGGGCTACACCTTC.

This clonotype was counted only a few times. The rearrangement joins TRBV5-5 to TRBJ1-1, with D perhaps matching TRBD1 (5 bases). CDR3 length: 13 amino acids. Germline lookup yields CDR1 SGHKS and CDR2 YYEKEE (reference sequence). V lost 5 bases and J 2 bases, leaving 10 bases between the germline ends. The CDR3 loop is CASRPTDNTEAFF. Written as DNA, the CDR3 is TGTGCCAGCAGACCGACAGATAACACTGAAGCTTTCTTT.

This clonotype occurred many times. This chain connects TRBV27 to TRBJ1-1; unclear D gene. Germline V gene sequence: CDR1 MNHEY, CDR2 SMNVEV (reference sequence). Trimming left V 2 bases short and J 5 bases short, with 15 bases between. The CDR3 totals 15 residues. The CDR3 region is CASSLVGLPGTEAFF. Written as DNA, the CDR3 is TGTGCCAGCAGTTTAGTCGGCCTCCCGGGGACTGAAGCTTTCTTT.

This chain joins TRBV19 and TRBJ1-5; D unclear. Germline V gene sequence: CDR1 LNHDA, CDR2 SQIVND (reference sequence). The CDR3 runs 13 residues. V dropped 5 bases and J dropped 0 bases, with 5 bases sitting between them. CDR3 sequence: CASSENSNQPQHF. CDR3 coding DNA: TGTGCCAGTAGTGAGAATAGCAATCAGCCCCAGCATTTT.

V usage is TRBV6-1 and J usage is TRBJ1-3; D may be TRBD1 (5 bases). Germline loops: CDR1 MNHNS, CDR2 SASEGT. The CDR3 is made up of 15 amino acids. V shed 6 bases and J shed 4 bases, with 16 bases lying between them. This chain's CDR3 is CASSDGGTYGNTIYF. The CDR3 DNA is TGTGCCAGCAGCGATGGGGGTACATACGGAAACACCATATATTTT.

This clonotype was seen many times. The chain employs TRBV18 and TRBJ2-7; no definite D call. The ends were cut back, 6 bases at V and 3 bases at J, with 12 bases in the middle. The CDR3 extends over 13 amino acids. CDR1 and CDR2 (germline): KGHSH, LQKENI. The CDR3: CASSTGKVYEQYF. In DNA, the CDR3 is TGTGCCAGCTCTACGGGCAAGGTCTACGAGCAGTACTTC.

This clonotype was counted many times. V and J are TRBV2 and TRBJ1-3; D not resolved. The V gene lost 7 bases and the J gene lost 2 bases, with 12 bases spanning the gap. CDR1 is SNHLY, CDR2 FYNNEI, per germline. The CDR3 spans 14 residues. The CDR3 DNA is TGTGCCAGCATTACGAACTTAGCTGGAAACACCATATATTTT. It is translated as CASITNLAGNTIYF.

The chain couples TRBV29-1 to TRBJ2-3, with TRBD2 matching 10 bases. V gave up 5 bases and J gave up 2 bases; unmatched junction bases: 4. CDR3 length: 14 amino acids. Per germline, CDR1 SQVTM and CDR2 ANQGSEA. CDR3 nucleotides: TGCAGCGTTTCACTAGCGGGGAACACAGATACGCAGTATTTT. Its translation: CSVSLAGNTDTQYF.

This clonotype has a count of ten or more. CDR3 nucleotide sequence: TGTGCCTGGAGTCCCTCACGGGACAGGATTTATGAAAAACTGTTTTTT. Protein sequence: CAWSPSRDRIYEKLFF. V gene TRBV30 combines with J gene TRBJ1-4; 8 bases line up with TRBD1. V was clipped by 2 bases and J by 6 bases; unmatched bases: 11. The V gene's germline CDR1 is GTSNPN and CDR2 SVGIG (reference sequence). This CDR3 has 16 residues.

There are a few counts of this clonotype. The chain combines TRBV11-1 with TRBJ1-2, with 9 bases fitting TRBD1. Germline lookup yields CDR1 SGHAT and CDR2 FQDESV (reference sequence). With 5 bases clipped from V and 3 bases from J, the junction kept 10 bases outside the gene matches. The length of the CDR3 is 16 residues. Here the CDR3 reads CASSPREGQGYYGYTF. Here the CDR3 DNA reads TGTGCCAGCAGCCCCCGGGAAGGACAGGGGTACTATGGCTACACCTTC.

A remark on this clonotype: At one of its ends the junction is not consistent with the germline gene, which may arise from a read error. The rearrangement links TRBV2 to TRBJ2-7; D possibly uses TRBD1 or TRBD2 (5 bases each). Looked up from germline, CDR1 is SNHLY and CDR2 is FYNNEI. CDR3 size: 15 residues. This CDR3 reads CASNSREPSSYEQYF. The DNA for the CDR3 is TGCGCCAGCAACAGCAGGGAGCCTAGCTCCTACGAGCAGTACTTC.

The CDR3 here is CASSPLRGNLYEQYF. In DNA form, the CDR3 reads TGTGCCAGCAGCCCCTTGAGGGGGAACCTCTACGAGCAGTACTTC. The J gene is TRBJ2-7, the V gene TRBV9; D is perhaps TRBD1 (6 bases). Germline loops: CDR1 SGDLS, CDR2 YYNGEE. This CDR3 spans 15 amino acids. Trimming took off 4 bases at V and 3 bases at J, with 17 bases between the two ends.

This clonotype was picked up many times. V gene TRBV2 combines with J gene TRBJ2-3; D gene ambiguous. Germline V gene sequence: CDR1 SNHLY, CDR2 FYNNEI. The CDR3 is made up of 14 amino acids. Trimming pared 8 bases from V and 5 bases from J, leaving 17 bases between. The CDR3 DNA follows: TGTGCCAGCTCCAACGTGGGGATAGGAGATACGCAGTATTTT. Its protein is CASSNVGIGDTQYF. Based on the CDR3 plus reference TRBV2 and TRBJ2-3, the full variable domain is EPEVTQTPSHQVTQMGQEVILRCVPISNHLYFYWYRQILGQKVEFLVSFYNNEISEKSEIFDDQFSVERPDGSNFTLKIRSTKLEDSAMYFCASSNVGIGDTQYFGPGTRLTVL.

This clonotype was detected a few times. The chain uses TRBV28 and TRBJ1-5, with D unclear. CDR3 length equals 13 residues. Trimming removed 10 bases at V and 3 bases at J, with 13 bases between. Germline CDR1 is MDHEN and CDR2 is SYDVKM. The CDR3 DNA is TGTGCCACTACTTGGGGAAACAATCAGCCCCAGCATTTT. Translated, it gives CATTWGNNQPQHF. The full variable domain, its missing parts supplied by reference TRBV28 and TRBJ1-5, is DVKVTQSSRYLVKRTGEKVFLECVQDMDHENMFWYRQDPGLGLRLIYFSYDVKMKEKGDIPEGYSVSREKKERFSLILESASTNQTSMYLCATTWGNNQPQHFGDGTRLSIL.

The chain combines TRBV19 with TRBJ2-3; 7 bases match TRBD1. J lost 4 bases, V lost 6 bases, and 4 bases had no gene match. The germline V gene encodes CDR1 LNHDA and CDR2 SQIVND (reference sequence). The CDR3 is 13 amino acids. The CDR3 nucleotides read TGTGCCAGTAGAACAGGGGTAGCAGATACGCAGTATTTT. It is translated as CASRTGVADTQYF.

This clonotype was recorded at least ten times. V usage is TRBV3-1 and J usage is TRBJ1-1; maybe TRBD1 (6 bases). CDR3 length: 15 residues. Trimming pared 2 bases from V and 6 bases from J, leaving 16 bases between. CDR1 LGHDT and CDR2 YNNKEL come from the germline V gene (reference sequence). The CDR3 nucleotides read TGTGCCAGCAGCCAAAGGGTTCCGGGACATCCTGAAGCTTTCTTT. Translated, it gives CASSQRVPGHPEAFF.

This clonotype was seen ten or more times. The CDR3 coding sequence is TGCAGTGCTAGAGATCTTTGGGACAGGGGTGCTTTCTTT. Translation: CSARDLWDRGAFF. The rearrangement links TRBV20-1 to TRBJ1-1; TRBD1 agrees at 10 bases. The junction had 6 bases not matched to a gene; V was cut back by 0 bases and J by 11 bases. This CDR3 region has 13 residues. Germline lookup yields CDR1 DFQATT and CDR2 SNEGSKA (reference sequence).

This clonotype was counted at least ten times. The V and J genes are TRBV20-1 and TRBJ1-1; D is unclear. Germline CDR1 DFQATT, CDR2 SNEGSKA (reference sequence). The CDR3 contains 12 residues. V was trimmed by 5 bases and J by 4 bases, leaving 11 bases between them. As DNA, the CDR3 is TGCAGTGCTGTTGGCGGGAGCACTGAAGCTTTCTTT. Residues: CSAVGGSTEAFF.

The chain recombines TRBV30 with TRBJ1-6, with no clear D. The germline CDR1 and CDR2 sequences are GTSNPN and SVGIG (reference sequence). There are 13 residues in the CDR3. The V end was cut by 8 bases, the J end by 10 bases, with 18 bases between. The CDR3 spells CAMLLGYESPLHF. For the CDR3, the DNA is TGTGCCATGCTCCTCGGGTACGAGTCACCCCTCCACTTT.

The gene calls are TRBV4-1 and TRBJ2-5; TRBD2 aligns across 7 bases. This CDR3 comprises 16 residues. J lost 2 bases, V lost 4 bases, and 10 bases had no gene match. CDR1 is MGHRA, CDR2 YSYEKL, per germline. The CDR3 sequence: CASSPQGAGPQETQYF. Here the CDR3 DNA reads TGCGCCAGCAGCCCCCAAGGAGCGGGACCACAAGAGACCCAGTACTTC.

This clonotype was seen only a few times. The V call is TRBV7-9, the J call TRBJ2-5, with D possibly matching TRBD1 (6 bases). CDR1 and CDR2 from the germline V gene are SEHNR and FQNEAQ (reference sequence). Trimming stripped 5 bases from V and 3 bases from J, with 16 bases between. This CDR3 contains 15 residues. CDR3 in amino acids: CASSARGAQKETQYF. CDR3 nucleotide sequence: TGTGCCAGCAGCGCCAGGGGAGCTCAGAAAGAGACCCAGTACTTC.

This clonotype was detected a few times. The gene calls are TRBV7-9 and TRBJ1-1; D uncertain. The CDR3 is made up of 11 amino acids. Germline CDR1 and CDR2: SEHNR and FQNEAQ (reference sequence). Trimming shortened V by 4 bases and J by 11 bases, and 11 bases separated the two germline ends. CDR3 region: CASSSNLGAFF. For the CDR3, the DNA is TGTGCCAGCAGCTCGAATTTGGGGGCTTTCTTT.

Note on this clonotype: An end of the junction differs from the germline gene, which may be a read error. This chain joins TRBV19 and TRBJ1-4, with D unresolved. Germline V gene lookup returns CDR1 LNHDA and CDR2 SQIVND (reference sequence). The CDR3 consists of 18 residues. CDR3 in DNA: TGTACCAGTAGAAATATCGGACGTTCCTTTGCAACTAATGAAAAACTGTTTTTT. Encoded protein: CTSRNIGRSFATNEKLFF.

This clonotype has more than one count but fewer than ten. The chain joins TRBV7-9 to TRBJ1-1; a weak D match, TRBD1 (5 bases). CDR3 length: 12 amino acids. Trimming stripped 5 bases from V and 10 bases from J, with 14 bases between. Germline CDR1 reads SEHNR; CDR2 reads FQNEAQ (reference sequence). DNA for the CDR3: TGTGCCAGCAGCCAAGACCTAGGGGTAGCTTTCTTT. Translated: CASSQDLGVAFF.

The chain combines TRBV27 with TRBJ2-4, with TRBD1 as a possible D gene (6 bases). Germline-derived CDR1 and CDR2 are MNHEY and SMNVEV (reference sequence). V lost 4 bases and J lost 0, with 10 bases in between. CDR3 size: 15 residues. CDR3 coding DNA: TGTGCCAGCAGTTCGACAGGATTAGCCAAAAACATTCAGTACTTC. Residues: CASSSTGLAKNIQYF.

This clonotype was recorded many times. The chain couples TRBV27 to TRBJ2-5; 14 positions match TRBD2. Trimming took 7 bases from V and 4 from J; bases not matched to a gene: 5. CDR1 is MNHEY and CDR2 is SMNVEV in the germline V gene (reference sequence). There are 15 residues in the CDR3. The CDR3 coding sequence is TGTGCCAGCAAGACTAGCGGGGGGGCGGGAGAGACCCAGTACTTC. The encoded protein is CASKTSGGAGETQYF.